This note documents a single T cell receptor (beta chain) sequence. The data stem from a study of T cell responses to AZD1222 COVID-19 vaccine. V lost 0 bases to trimming and J lost 5 bases, with 13 bases between them. The V gene's germline CDR1 is MGHRA and CDR2 YSYEKL. The length of the CDR3 is 15 residues. This table comes from immunoSEQ multiplex PCR, and its TCRdb copy is limited to in-frame clones, with some not included. The sample contains about 68,000 clones, about three quarters of which appear only once. This TCR derives from an adult in good health. The source material was peripheral blood, sampled on day 0 of AZD1222 vaccination. J is TRBJ1-2 and V is TRBV4-1; no clear D gene. The CDR3 DNA is TGCGCCAGCAGCCAAGAGGGGAACCTGGGGTATGGCTACACCTTC. Protein product: CASSQEGNLGYGYTF.